These 21 T cell receptor beta chains originate from one sample sequenced in a study of T cell responses to AZD1222 COVID-19 vaccine. The data were produced by immunoSEQ multiplex PCR, yet TCRdb's version contains in-frame clones alone and is incomplete. The sample shows about 84,000 clones, around nine tenths of them seen only once. The source material was peripheral blood, sampled on day 0 of AZD1222 vaccination. These receptors all come from an adult in good health.

The V call is TRBV30, the J call TRBJ1-3; the D gene is possibly TRBD1 (5 bases). The CDR3 length is 13 residues. CDR1 and CDR2 (germline): GTSNPN, SVGIG (reference sequence). Trimming took 5 bases from V and 3 from J, leaving 11 bases between them. CDR3 protein: CAWATGVGNTIYF. CDR3 DNA sequence: TGTGCCTGGGCCACGGGGGTTGGAAACACCATATATTTT.

The chain couples TRBV2 to TRBJ1-2; weak D call: TRBD1 (5 bases). This CDR3 is built from 12 residues. The V end lost 9 bases, the J end lost 4 bases, and 12 bases lay between the germline ends. Germline V gene sequence: CDR1 SNHLY, CDR2 FYNNEI. The CDR3: CASGGSGYGYTF. CDR3 DNA sequence: TGTGCCAGTGGGGGGTCCGGCTATGGCTACACCTTC.

The gene calls are TRBV20-1 and TRBJ1-6; D is unclear. Deletions cut 3 bases from V and 10 bases from J, with 13 bases between. This CDR3 comprises 13 residues. Germline CDR1 is DFQATT and CDR2 is SNEGSKA (reference sequence). The CDR3 nucleotides read TGCAGTGCTAGTACGGGCGGGGAATCACCCCTCCACTTT. Amino acids: CSASTGGESPLHF.

CDR3 sequence (DNA): TGTGCCAGCAGCTTCCAGGGCAGCTCCTACGAGCAGTACTTC. Translating gives CASSFQGSSYEQYF. The gene calls are TRBV7-6 and TRBJ2-7, with a possible D match to TRBD1 (5 bases). V was shortened by 3 bases and J by 0 bases, with 9 bases between the two germline ends. Germline CDR1 is SGHVS and CDR2 is FNYEAQ. The CDR3 has 14 residues.

The J gene is TRBJ1-2, the V gene TRBV7-9; perhaps TRBD1 as D (5 bases). The V gene's germline CDR1 is SEHNR and CDR2 FQNEAQ (reference sequence). V lost 1 base to trimming and J lost 4 bases, with 13 bases between them. The CDR3 loop spans 15 amino acids. The CDR3 nucleotides read TGTGCCAGCAGCTTAGGGGGGGAGGAGCTCTATGGCTACACCTTC. It encodes CASSLGGEELYGYTF.

This clone has only one observation. This sequence joins TRBV7-8 and TRBJ1-5; 7 positions agree with TRBD1. Losses at the gene ends were 5 bases for V and 0 bases for J; bases not matched to a gene: 10. CDR1 and CDR2 (germline): SGHVS, FQNEAQ. The length of the CDR3 is 17 residues. CDR3 in DNA: TGTGCCAGCAGCAGCCGGGACAGCCTTTATAGCAATCAGCCCCAGCATTTT. This gives the protein CASSSRDSLYSNQPQHF.

The chain combines TRBV11-2 with TRBJ2-5; D may be TRBD2 (5 bases). CDR1 and CDR2 (germline): SGHAT, FQNNGV. V was clipped by 2 bases and J by 1 base, with 8 bases between them. The CDR3 loop spans 14 amino acids. CDR3: CASSLSRGQETQYF. CDR3 DNA sequence: TGTGCCAGCAGCTTATCTCGGGGCCAAGAGACCCAGTACTTC.

V and J are TRBV7-2 and TRBJ1-2; tentative D call: TRBD1 (5 bases). CDR1 is SGHTA, CDR2 FQGNSA, per germline. V shed 1 base and J shed 0 bases, with 15 bases lying between them. This CDR3 has 17 amino acids. CDR3 bases: TGTGCCAGCAGCTTAGGGGGGACGGCTCAAGCTAACTATGGCTACACCTTC. As protein: CASSLGGTAQANYGYTF.

V and J are TRBV29-1 and TRBJ2-4; either TRBD1 or TRBD2 may supply D (6 bases each). CDR1 SQVTM and CDR2 ANQGSEA come from the germline V gene. V dropped 2 bases and J dropped 0 bases, with 8 bases sitting between them. The CDR3 is 14 amino acids. The CDR3 loop is CSVESGAAKNIQYF. The CDR3 DNA follows: TGCAGCGTTGAATCGGGGGCAGCCAAAAACATTCAGTACTTC. The whole variable domain, remainder taken from reference TRBV29-1 and TRBJ2-4, is SAVISQKPSRDICQRGTSLTIQCQVDSQVTMMFWYRQQPGQSLTLIATANQGSEATYESGFVIDKFPISRPNLTFSTLTVSNMSPEDSSIYLCSVESGAAKNIQYFGAGTRLSVL.

The sample holds one count of this clone. V and J are TRBV19 and TRBJ2-1; D assignment may be TRBD1 or TRBD2 (5 bases each). Per germline, CDR1 LNHDA and CDR2 SQIVND (reference sequence). This CDR3 has 15 residues. Trimming took off 3 bases at V and 6 bases at J, with 15 bases between the two ends. CDR3 sequence (DNA): TGTGCCAGTAGTATGTGGGGGACGGCGTCCAATGAGCAGTTCTTC. Translated, it gives CASSMWGTASNEQFF.

This chain joins TRBV6-2 or TRBV6-3 and TRBJ1-5, with 7 bases fitting TRBD1. V lost 2 bases to trimming and J lost 15 bases; unmatched junction nucleotides: 10. Looked up from germline, CDR1 is MNHEY and CDR2 is SVGEGT. The CDR3 has 13 residues. Written as DNA, the CDR3 is TGTGCCAGCAGTTACCCGACAGGGAAGGCGCGGCATTTT. This encodes CASSYPTGKARHF.

The chain recombines TRBV5-1 with TRBJ1-2, with a weak D call TRBD1 (5 bases). Between the trimmed V and J ends, which lost 2 bases and 7 bases, there was a span of 12 bases. The CDR3 is 13 residues long. Germline V lookup: CDR1 SGHRS, CDR2 YFSETQ. The CDR3 DNA reads as TGCGCCAGCAGCTTTGGGACGACGGCTGGCTACACCTTC. It translates to CASSFGTTAGYTF.

V usage is TRBV2 and J usage is TRBJ1-1; no clear D. In germline, CDR1 is SNHLY, CDR2 FYNNEI. The CDR3 has 14 residues. Trimming pared 7 bases from V and 0 bases from J, leaving 12 bases between. The CDR3 region has the DNA TGTGCCAGCAATTTAGGGCAGGTGAACACTGAAGCTTTCTTT. Its translation is CASNLGQVNTEAFF.

The DNA for the CDR3 is TGTGCCAGCAGCTTACAGGCGGGGTATAATTCACCCCTCCACTTT. Translated, it gives CASSLQAGYNSPLHF. The chain recombines TRBV7-3 with TRBJ1-6; D is unclear. The CDR3 is made up of 15 amino acids. In germline, CDR1 is SGHTA, CDR2 FQGTGA. V lost 2 bases and J lost 4, with 9 bases in between.

The chain joins TRBV5-1 to TRBJ2-1, with D possibly TRBD2 on 6 matching bases. Germline V lookup: CDR1 SGHRS, CDR2 YFSETQ. CDR3 length: 13 amino acids. Trimming removed 0 bases at V and 9 bases at J, with 10 bases between. CDR3 in DNA: TGCGCCAGCAGCTTGGGGGAGCGGGTTGAGCAGTTCTTC. Translation: CASSLGERVEQFF.

The V and J genes are TRBV19 and TRBJ2-7; D is unclear. V lost 1 base and J 2 bases, leaving 9 bases between the germline ends. This CDR3 contains 14 residues. Looked up from germline, CDR1 is LNHDA and CDR2 is SQIVND (reference sequence). Written as DNA, the CDR3 is TGTGCCAGTAGTATAGGGACGGTTACCTACGAGCAGTACTTC. Its protein product is CASSIGTVTYEQYF.

The chain has TRBV5-5 and TRBJ2-7; TRBD1 is a possible D gene (5 bases). The length of the CDR3 is 16 residues. Trimming stripped 2 bases from V and 0 bases from J, with 15 bases between. CDR1 and CDR2 (germline): SGHKS, YYEKEE (reference sequence). The CDR3, as DNA: TGTGCCAGCAGCTTCCAGGGTGCCTACGCCTCCTACGAGCAGTACTTC. It yields the protein CASSFQGAYASYEQYF.

This clone was counted only a few times. The chain recombines TRBV5-4 with TRBJ1-2; 12 nucleotides line up with TRBD1. The CDR3 has 14 residues. V dropped 3 bases and J dropped 8; count of bases not matched to a gene: 5. The germline V gene encodes CDR1 SGHNT and CDR2 YYREEE (reference sequence). The CDR3 is CASSSGQGAKGYTF. The CDR3 nucleotides read TGTGCCAGCAGCTCGGGACAGGGGGCGAAGGGCTACACCTTC. Full variable domain (outside the CDR3, taken from reference TRBV5-4 and TRBJ1-2): ETGVTQSPTHLIKTRGQQVTLRCSSQSGHNTVSWYQQALGQGPQFIFQYYREEENGRGNFPPRFSGLQFPNYSSELNVNALELDDSALYLCASSSGQGAKGYTFGSGTRLTVV.

This chain connects TRBV2 to TRBJ2-7, with D tentatively TRBD1 (6 bases). From germline, CDR1 is SNHLY and CDR2 FYNNEI. The CDR3 covers 14 residues. The V end lost 6 bases, the J end lost 2 bases, and 14 bases lay between the germline ends. The DNA of the CDR3 is TGTGCCAGCAGAGAGGGGACACCCCCCTACGAGCAGTACTTC. Translating gives CASREGTPPYEQYF.

This chain joins TRBV5-6 and TRBJ2-2; 9 bases are a match to TRBD2. The CDR3 runs to 18 residues. The trim removed 0 bases at V and 5 bases at J, leaving 11 bases unmatched. Germline V CDR1 and CDR2: SGHDT, YYEEEE. CDR3: CASSLDGAAAGGTGELFF. DNA for the CDR3: TGTGCCAGCAGCTTGGACGGTGCGGCAGCGGGAGGTACCGGGGAGCTGTTTTTT. The entire variable domain, with the rest obtained from reference TRBV5-6 and TRBJ2-2, is as follows: DAGVTQSPTHLIKTRGQQVTLRCSPKSGHDTVSWYQQALGQGPQFIFQYYEEEERQRGNFPDRFSGHQFPNYSSELNVNALLLGDSALYLCASSLDGAAAGGTGELFFGEGSRLTVL.

V usage is TRBV6-1 and J usage is TRBJ1-1; maybe TRBD1 (6 bases). The CDR3 has 13 residues. The germline gives CDR1 MNHNS, CDR2 SASEGT. Between the trimmed V and J ends, which lost 0 bases and 10 bases, there was a span of 12 bases. CDR3 DNA: TGTGCCAGCAGTGAAGCGTGGGGAGGGGGAGCTTTCTTT. Encoded protein: CASSEAWGGGAFF.